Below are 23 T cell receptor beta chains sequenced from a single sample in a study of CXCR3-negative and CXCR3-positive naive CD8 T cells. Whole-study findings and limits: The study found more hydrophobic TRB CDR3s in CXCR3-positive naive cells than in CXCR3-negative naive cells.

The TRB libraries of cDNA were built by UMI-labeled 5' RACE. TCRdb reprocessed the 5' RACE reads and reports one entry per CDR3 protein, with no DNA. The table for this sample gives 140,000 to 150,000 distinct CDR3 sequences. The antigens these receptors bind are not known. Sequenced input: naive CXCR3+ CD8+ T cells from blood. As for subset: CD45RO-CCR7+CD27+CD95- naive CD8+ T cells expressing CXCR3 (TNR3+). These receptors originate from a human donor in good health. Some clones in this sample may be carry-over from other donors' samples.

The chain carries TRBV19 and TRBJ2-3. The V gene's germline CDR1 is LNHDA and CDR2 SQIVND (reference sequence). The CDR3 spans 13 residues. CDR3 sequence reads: CASSRASTDTQYF.

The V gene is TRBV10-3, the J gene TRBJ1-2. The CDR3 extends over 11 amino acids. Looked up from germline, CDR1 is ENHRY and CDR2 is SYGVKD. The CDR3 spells CAIFDNYGYTF.

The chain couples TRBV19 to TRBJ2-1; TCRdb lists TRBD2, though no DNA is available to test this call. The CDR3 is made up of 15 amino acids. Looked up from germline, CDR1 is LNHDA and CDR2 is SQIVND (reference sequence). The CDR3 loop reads CASSALAGGRNEQFF.

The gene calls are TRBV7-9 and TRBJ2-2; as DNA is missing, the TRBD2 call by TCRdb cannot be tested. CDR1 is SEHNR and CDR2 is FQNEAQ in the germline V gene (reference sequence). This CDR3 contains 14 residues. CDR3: CASSTGLASGELFF.

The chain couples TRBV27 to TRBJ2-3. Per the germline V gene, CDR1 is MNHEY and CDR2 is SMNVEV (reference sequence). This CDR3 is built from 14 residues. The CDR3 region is CASSLSLWADTQYF.

CDR3 in amino acids: CASSAGFGDTQYF. The chain is built from TRBV28 and TRBJ2-3. CDR1 is MDHEN and CDR2 is SYDVKM in the germline V gene. The CDR3 has 13 amino acids.

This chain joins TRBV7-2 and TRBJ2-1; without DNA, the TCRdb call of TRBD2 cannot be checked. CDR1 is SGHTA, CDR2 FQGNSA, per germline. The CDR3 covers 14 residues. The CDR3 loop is CASTNGPFGNEQFF. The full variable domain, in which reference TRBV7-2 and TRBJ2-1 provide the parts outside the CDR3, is GAGVSQSPSNKVTEKGKDVELRCDPISGHTALYWYRQSLGQGLEFLIYFQGNSAPDKSGLPSDRFSAERTGGSVSTLTIQRTQQEDSAVYLCASTNGPFGNEQFFGPGTRLTVL.

Here the CDR3 reads CASSSGTKAFF. V usage is TRBV27 and J usage is TRBJ1-1; the TCRdb call, TRBD1, lacks DNA for checking. The CDR3 has 11 amino acids. Per the germline V gene, CDR1 is MNHEY and CDR2 is SMNVEV (reference sequence).

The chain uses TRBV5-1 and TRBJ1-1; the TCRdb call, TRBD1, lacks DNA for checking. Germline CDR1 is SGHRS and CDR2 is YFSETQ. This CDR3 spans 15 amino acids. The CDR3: CASSGDREGNTEAFF.

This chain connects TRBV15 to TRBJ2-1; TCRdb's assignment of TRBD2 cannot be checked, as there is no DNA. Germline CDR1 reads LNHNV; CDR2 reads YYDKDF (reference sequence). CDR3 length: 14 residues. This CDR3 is CATSRDGGYNEQFF.

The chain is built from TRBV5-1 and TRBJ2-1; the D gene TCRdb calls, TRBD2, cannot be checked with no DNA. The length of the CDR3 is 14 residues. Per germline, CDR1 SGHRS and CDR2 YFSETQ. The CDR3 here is CASSLEVRAAEQFF.

CDR3 loop: CASSPGGTGGGYEQYF. This chain connects TRBV13 to TRBJ2-7; TCRdb's D call, TRBD1, is unchecked because there is no DNA. The CDR3 sequence is 16 residues long. The germline V gene encodes CDR1 PRHDT and CDR2 FYEKMQ (reference sequence). Complete variable domain (other parts from reference TRBV13 and TRBJ2-7): AAGVIQSPRHLIKEKRETATLKCYPIPRHDTVYWYQQGPGQDPQFLISFYEKMQSDKGSIPDRFSAQQFSDYHSELNMSSLELGDSALYFCASSPGGTGGGYEQYFGPGTRLTVT.

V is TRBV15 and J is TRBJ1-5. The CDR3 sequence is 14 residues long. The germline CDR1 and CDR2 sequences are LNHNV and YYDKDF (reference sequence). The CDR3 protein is CATSVSYLEVPQHF.

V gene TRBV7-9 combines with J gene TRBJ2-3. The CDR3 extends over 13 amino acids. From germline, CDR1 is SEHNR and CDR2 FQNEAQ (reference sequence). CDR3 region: CASSLPSTDTQYF.

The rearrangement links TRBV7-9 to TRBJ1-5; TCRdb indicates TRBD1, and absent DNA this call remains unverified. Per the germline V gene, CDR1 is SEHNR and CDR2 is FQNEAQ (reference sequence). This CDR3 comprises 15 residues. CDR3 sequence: CASSPPGDSNQPQHF. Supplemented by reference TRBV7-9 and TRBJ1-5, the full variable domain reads DTGVSQNPRHKITKRGQNVTFRCDPISEHNRLYWYRQTLGQGPEFLTYFQNEAQLEKSRLLSDRFSAERPKGSFSTLEIQRTEQGDSAMYLCASSPPGDSNQPQHFGDGTRLSIL.

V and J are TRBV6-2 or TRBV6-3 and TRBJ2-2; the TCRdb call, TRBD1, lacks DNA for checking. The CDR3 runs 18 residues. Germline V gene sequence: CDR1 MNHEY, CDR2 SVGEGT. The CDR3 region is CASSYPRQAQANTGELFF.

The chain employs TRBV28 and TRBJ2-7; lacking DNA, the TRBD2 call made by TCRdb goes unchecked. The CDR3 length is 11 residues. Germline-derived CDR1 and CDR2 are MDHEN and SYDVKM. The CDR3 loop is CASSPAGGQYF.

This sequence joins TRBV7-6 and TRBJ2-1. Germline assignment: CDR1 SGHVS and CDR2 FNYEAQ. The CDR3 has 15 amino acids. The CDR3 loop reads CASSLGHTGYNEQFF. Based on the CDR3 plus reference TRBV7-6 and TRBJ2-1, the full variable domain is GAGVSQSPRYKVTKRGQDVALRCDPISGHVSLYWYRQALGQGPEFLTYFNYEAQQDKSGLPNDRFSAERPEGSISTLTIQRTEQRDSAMYRCASSLGHTGYNEQFFGPGTRLTVL.

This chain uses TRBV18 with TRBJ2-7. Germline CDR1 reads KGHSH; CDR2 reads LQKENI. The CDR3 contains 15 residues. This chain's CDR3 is CASSPPDRPSYEQYF. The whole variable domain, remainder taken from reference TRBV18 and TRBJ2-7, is NAGVMQNPRHLVRRRGQEARLRCSPMKGHSHVYWYRQLPEEGLKFMVYLQKENIIDESGMPKERFSAEFPKEGPSILRIQQVVRGDSAAYFCASSPPDRPSYEQYFGPGTRLTVT.

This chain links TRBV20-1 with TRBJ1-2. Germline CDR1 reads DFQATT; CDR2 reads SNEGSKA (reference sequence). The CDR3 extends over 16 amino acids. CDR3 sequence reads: CSAREFRDQILYGYTF.

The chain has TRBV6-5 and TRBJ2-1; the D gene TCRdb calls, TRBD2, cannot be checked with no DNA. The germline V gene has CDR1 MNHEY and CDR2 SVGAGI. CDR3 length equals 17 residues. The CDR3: CASSSLTGTSGGNEQFF.

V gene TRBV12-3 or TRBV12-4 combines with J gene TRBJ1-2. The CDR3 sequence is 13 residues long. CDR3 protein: CASSRSKAGGYTF.

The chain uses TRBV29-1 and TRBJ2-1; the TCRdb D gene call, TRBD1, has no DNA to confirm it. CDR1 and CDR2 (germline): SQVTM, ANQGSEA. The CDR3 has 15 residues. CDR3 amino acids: CSVEDPGSLYNEQFF.